A selection of T cell receptor beta chains follows, all from one sample in a study of blood T cell repertoires in COVID-19. Clones were sequenced by immunoSEQ multiplex PCR, and TCRdb holds only the in-frame ones, with some missing. The table has roughly 410,000 clones, 89% seen once. The specimen sequenced was peripheral blood. All receptors derive from a woman aged 40 to 49 with COVID-19, enrolled during active disease. CDR3s include the opening cysteine and the closing phenylalanine or tryptophan. The D gene is left open where the match is weak. Size is stated for part of the rows, as once, few or many counts, or as a class when the clone is expanded.

clone size	V gene	J gene	D gene	CDR3 DNA	CDR3 protein
-	TRBV7-2	TRBJ1-1	TRBD1	TGTGCCAGCAGCCCCCAGGGGGCTGACACTGAAGCTTTCTTT	CASSPQGADTEAFF
-	TRBV7-3	TRBJ2-1	-	TGTGCCAGCAGCTTTGGGAGGGGGTCCTACAATGAGCAGTTCTTC	CASSFGRGSYNEQFF
-	TRBV19	TRBJ1-3	-	TGTGCCAGTACACAAACTGGAAACACCATATATTTT	CASTQTGNTIYF
-	TRBV6-1	TRBJ1-1	TRBD1	TGTGCCAGCAGTGAAGGGACAGGGTGGGGAGCTTTCTTT	CASSEGTGWGAFF
-	TRBV5-1	TRBJ2-1	-	TGCGCCAGCAGCTATTATGAGATCGGGGAGCAGTTCTTC	CASSYYEIGEQFF
-	TRBV15	TRBJ1-5	-	TGTGCCACCAGCCCCCGCCAGAGGGGCGGGGATCAGCCCCAGCATTTT	CATSPRQRGGDQPQHF
-	TRBV19	TRBJ2-1	TRBD2	TGTGCCAGTAGTGCGGCTAGCGGGAGTTATAATGAGCAGTTCTTC	CASSAASGSYNEQFF
few	TRBV6-6	TRBJ1-3	-	TGTGCCAGCAGTTTTCTCCAGGTAACCTCTGGAAACACCATATATTTT	CASSFLQVTSGNTIYF
-	TRBV5-4	TRBJ1-2	-	TGTGCCAGCAGTACCTCGCAGCCAAGCGTTACTAACTATGGCTACACCTTC	CASSTSQPSVTNYGYTF
-	TRBV2	TRBJ2-5	-	TGTGCCAGCAGGGGGTTGAGCGGCCAAGAGACCCAGTACTTC	CASRGLSGQETQYF
-	TRBV6-2/TRBV6-3	TRBJ1-1	-	TGTGCCAGCAGTACGGGCCGGGGAGCTTTCTTT	CASSTGRGAFF
-	TRBV7-6	TRBJ2-7	TRBD2	TGTGCCAGCAGCTCGCATAGACTAGCGGAGCCCTACGAGCAGTACTTC	CASSSHRLAEPYEQYF
-	TRBV28	TRBJ1-1	-	TGTGCCAGCAGTTTAGTCACAGGGACGAGGACTGAAGCTTTCTTT	CASSLVTGTRTEAFF
-	TRBV4-3	TRBJ2-5	-	TGCGCCAGCAGCCACGTCACGGGGACCCAGTACTTC	CASSHVTGTQYF
-	TRBV18	TRBJ1-2	-	TGTGCCAGCTCACAACAGGGCTCGGACTATGGCTACACCTTC	CASSQQGSDYGYTF
-	TRBV27	TRBJ1-2	-	TGTGCCAGCTCCCCGGACAGTGTATATGGCTACACCTTC	CASSPDSVYGYTF
-	TRBV28	TRBJ2-3	TRBD2	TGTGCCAGCAGTTCGTCGGCGGGGGGGAGTAGGGATACGCAGTATTTT	CASSSSAGGSRDTQYF
-	TRBV5-6	TRBJ1-2	TRBD1	TGTGCCAGCAGCTCTTCCTACGGGACAGGGGATGGCTACACCTTC	CASSSSYGTGDGYTF
-	TRBV4-3	TRBJ2-2	TRBD2	TGCGCCAGCAGCCAAGAACTAGCGGGGGGCATCTTCGCGAACACCGGGGAGCTGTTTTTT	CASSQELAGGIFANTGELFF
many	TRBV19	TRBJ1-5	TRBD1	TGTGCCAGTAGTACCCTCCGGGACAGCTATAGCAATCAGCCCCAGCATTTT	CASSTLRDSYSNQPQHF
few	TRBV5-1	TRBJ2-2	TRBD1	TGCGCCAGCAGCCTCAGGGGGAAAACAGAGTTTTTTGTCACCGGGGAGCTGTTTTTT	CASSLRGKTEFFVTGELFF
once	TRBV6-1	TRBJ1-1	-	TGTGCCAGCAGTGGAGGGCTCGATGCTTTTCTGAACACTGAAGCTTTCTTT	CASSGGLDAFLNTEAFF
-	TRBV6-4	TRBJ2-2	TRBD2	TGTGCCAGCAGACTAGCGCCCTCAGCCGGGGAGCTGTTTTTT	CASRLAPSAGELFF
-	TRBV27	TRBJ2-1	TRBD2	TGTGCCAGCAGTGGACTAGCGGGAGTAGCTAATGAGCAGTTCTTC	CASSGLAGVANEQFF
few	TRBV19	TRBJ2-7	TRBD1	TGTGCCAGTGGGGACAGGGTTAATGAGCAGTACTTC	CASGDRVNEQYF
-	TRBV9	TRBJ1-6	-	TGTGCCAGCAGCGTAGGGCCGGGTCACTATAATTCACCCCTCCACTTT	CASSVGPGHYNSPLHF
-	TRBV29-1	TRBJ2-3	-	TGCAGCGTTGCCGCTCAGGGCACAGATACGCAGTATTTT	CSVAAQGTDTQYF
-	TRBV28	TRBJ1-4	-	TGTGCCAGCAGTTCAGGGCCCGGTCGGCATGAAAAACTGTTTTTT	CASSSGPGRHEKLFF
-	TRBV5-1	TRBJ1-6	-	TGCGCCAGCAGCTTGGGGCCAGGTGATGCGTCGAATTCACCCCTCCACTTT	CASSLGPGDASNSPLHF
-	TRBV28	TRBJ2-1	TRBD2	TGTGCCAGCACCCCCCTGGAGGGACTAGCGGGAACATATGAGCAGTTCTTC	CASTPLEGLAGTYEQFF
-	TRBV4-2	TRBJ1-2	TRBD1	TGTGCCAGCAGCCAAGATGGGTGGGACAGGGAAAATCGCCACACCTTC	CASSQDGWDRENRHTF
-	TRBV28	TRBJ2-3	-	TGTGCCAGCAACGCGGCTGACCTGAGTCGGCAGTATTTT	CASNAADLSRQYF
-	TRBV30	TRBJ2-7	-	TGTGCCTGGAGTGTTTGGGCATCGAGCTACGAGCAGTACTTC	CAWSVWASSYEQYF
-	TRBV18	TRBJ2-7	-	TGTGCCAGCTCACCCCCTCGGAGGGACGGGTCCTACGAGCAGTACTTC	CASSPPRRDGSYEQYF
many	TRBV7-3	TRBJ2-5	TRBD1	TGTGCCAGCAGCTCCGACAGGGGGGAGACCCAGTACTTC	CASSSDRGETQYF
few	TRBV7-9	TRBJ1-5	-	TGTGCCAGCAGCCAAGGACAGTTAGAGGGGCCCCAGCATTTT	CASSQGQLEGPQHF
-	TRBV19	TRBJ2-3	-	TGTGCCAGTAGTATGGCGGGGGATACGCAGTATTTT	CASSMAGDTQYF
-	TRBV10-3	TRBJ2-4	-	TGTGCCACGACAGAGGATCGTGACAAAAACATTCAGTACTTC	CATTEDRDKNIQYF
-	TRBV6-2/TRBV6-3	TRBJ2-2	TRBD2	TGTGCCAGCTGCCTAGCGGGGGGTACCGGGGAGCTGTTTTTT	CASCLAGGTGELFF
-	TRBV10-3	TRBJ1-2	-	TGTGCCAGTTCGGGGGAATATGGCTACACCTTC	CASSGEYGYTF
-	TRBV24-1	TRBJ1-2	-	TGTGCCACCAGTCAATGGGGGGAGCGGGATGGCTACACCTTC	CATSQWGERDGYTF
-	TRBV27	TRBJ1-5	-	TGTGCCAGCAGTCCGTTTGGGAGCCCCGGCAATCAGCCCCAGCATTTT	CASSPFGSPGNQPQHF
-	TRBV27	TRBJ1-5	TRBD1	TGTGCCAGCAGTCCCACCACAGGGGGCAATCAGCCCCAGCATTTT	CASSPTTGGNQPQHF
few	TRBV11-3	TRBJ2-7	-	TGTGCCAGCAGCCTGGACAGCCTCTCCTACGAGCAGTACTTC	CASSLDSLSYEQYF
-	TRBV6-5	TRBJ2-1	-	TGTGCCAGCCGTAAGGGAGGGGGTAATGAGCAGTTCTTC	CASRKGGGNEQFF